Following are 5 T cell receptor beta chains from one sample sequenced in a study of radiotherapy plus CTLA-4 blockade in lung cancer (dated by TCRdb to 2016 to 2019). Libraries were built with the immunoSEQ multiplex PCR assay. The table comes from immuneACCESS by way of TCRdb, which keeps in-frame sequences with V and J called. Part of the clones is missing from these tables; in studies checked, under half for an unresolved V gene and the rest for unknown reasons. The sample records roughly 93,000 clones, approximately 78% of which are singletons. The ten largest clones capture 3% to 3.5% of the sample. Sequencing used peripheral blood, obtained from a patient treated with radiotherapy plus ipilimumab. The receptors derive from a human donor with non-small cell lung cancer who had a partial response to radiotherapy plus ipilimumab.

This clone was recorded only once. The chain has TRBV7-6 and TRBJ2-3; 9 bases align to TRBD1. V gave up 5 bases and J gave up 4 bases; unmatched junction bases: 4. The CDR3 has 14 residues. The germline V gene has CDR1 SGHVS and CDR2 FNYEAQ. The CDR3: CASSRDREADTQYF. CDR3 sequence (DNA): TGTGCCAGCAGCCGGGACAGGGAGGCAGATACGCAGTATTTT.

The chain has TRBV7-3 and TRBJ1-1; D gene uncertain. The CDR3 totals 13 residues. Germline V gene sequence: CDR1 SGHTA, CDR2 FQGTGA. V dropped 2 bases and J dropped 6 bases, with 10 bases sitting between them. The CDR3 region is CASSLARGSEAFF. The CDR3 region has the DNA TGTGCCAGCAGCTTAGCCCGGGGATCTGAAGCTTTCTTT.

V usage is TRBV11-2 and J usage is TRBJ2-3, with TRBD2 matching over 13 bases. The ends lost 0 bases at V and 4 bases at J; junction bases unmatched: 10. The germline gives CDR1 SGHAT, CDR2 FQNNGV. The CDR3 sequence is 19 residues long. Written as DNA, the CDR3 is TGTGCCAGCAGCTTAGATACCCCACTAGCGGGAGGGCCTGCAGATACGCAGTATTTT. Protein product: CASSLDTPLAGGPADTQYF.

The genes are TRBV7-9 and TRBJ1-5, with D tentatively TRBD1 (5 bases). This CDR3 spans 18 amino acids. CDR1 SEHNR and CDR2 FQNEAQ come from the germline V gene (reference sequence). Trimming took off 1 base at V and 4 bases at J, with 20 bases between the two ends. The CDR3, as DNA: TGTGCCAGCAGCTTAGGAGTACACATAACGGGGGTTAATCAGCCCCAGCATTTT. Its protein product is CASSLGVHITGVNQPQHF.

The V call is TRBV30, the J call TRBJ2-5; a weak D match, TRBD1 (6 bases). The CDR3 is 13 amino acids. The V and J ends lost 7 bases and 2 bases respectively, with 14 bases between them. The germline gives CDR1 GTSNPN, CDR2 SVGIG (reference sequence). The CDR3 here is CAFDRDTQETQYF. CDR3 nucleotide sequence: TGTGCCTTTGACCGGGACACGCAAGAGACCCAGTACTTC. The full variable domain, its missing parts supplied by reference TRBV30 and TRBJ2-5, is SQTIHQWPATLVQPVGSPLSLECTVEGTSNPNLYWYRQAAGRGLQLLFYSVGIGQISSEVPQNLSASRPQDRQFILSSKKLLLSDSGFYLCAFDRDTQETQYFGPGTRLLVL.